This T cell receptor (beta chain) was identified in a study of blood T cell repertoires in COVID-19. Germline CDR1 reads ENHRY; CDR2 reads SYGVKD. The CDR3 extends over 14 amino acids. Trimming left V 6 bases short and J 5 bases short, with 15 bases between. Data came from immunoSEQ multiplex PCR; TCRdb stores just in-frame clones and leaves some out. The sample lists about 130,000 clones; 75% to 85% were seen once. This clone turned up a few times. The chain links TRBV10-3 to TRBJ2-3; possible D gene TRBD1, 6 bases. The clonotype comes from a woman between 65 and 79 years old with COVID-19, enrolled during active disease. Material for sequencing was peripheral blood. Here the CDR3 DNA reads TGTGCCATCAGGGCAGGGGCCGGCGAAGATACGCAGTATTTT. Its protein is CAIRAGAGEDTQYF.